Listed below are T cell receptor gamma chains from one sample, sequenced in a study of human gamma delta and Vdelta1 T cells. Antigens for these TCRs are unknown. TCRdb reprocessed the PCR reads using CATT. The data contain several thousand gamma-chain clones, around 50% of them singletons. What was sequenced was Vdelta1 gamma-delta T cells from blood grown in culture (DOT cells). Receptor source: a human donor in good health. CDR3s include the opening cysteine and the closing phenylalanine or tryptophan.

V gene,CDR3 protein
TRGV3,CATWDSPIPYKKLF
TRGV4,CATWAPGDWIKTF
TRGV2,CATWTGWFKIF
TRGV3,CATWDRPGYYKKLF
TRGV8,CATWGSSDWIKTF
TRGV4,CATWDGRDYKKLF
TRGV9,CALWEVRNDYKKLF
TRGV5,CATWDRPRPSSDWIKTF
TRGV8,CATWESPGYKKLF
TRGV10,CAAWDSHYKKLF
TRGV2,CATWAKNKKLF
TRGV3,CATWDSGGFFYYKKLF
TRGV2,CATWDESNYYKKLF
TRGV4,CATWDGSNYYKKLF
TRGV2,CATWDEEGSDWIKTF
TRGV3,CATWDRPTGWFKIF
TRGV9,CALWEPNVGYYKKLF
TRGV2,CATGTHHGHPQKLF
TRGV9,CAHYYYKKLF
TRGV2,CATWDGPHSSDWIKTF
TRGV4,CATWDGPNYYKKLF
TRGV5,CATWDRPEENYYKKLF
TRGV2,CATWDARGGSDWIKTF
TRGV8,CATWDKNYKKLF
TRGV3,CATWVVVDPFCYKKLF
TRGV8,CATWDSPYYYKKLF
TRGV9,CALWEPYYYKKLF
TRGV10,CAAGSNYYKKLF
TRGV9,CALWEGLPKKLF
TRGV3,CATWDRLCKKLF
TRGV9,CALWEASSDWIKTF
TRGV9,CALWEVKWNYYKKLF
TRGV2,CATWDGRSYKKLF
TRGV2,CATWDAHYYKKLF
TRGV9,CALWERRELGKKIKVF
TRGV8,CATWDLGDWIKTF
TRGV10,CAAWGRKLF
TRGV8,CATWAMNYYKKLF
TRGV8,CATWMGGWIKTF
TRGV3,CATWDVFYYKKLF
TRGV9,CALWEVRGYYKKLF
TRGV5,CATWDRPPIYYKKLF
TRGV3,CATWDGFGSDWIKTF
TRGV10,CAAWDRRNYYKKLF
TRGV3,CATWDTGNYKKLF
TRGV4,CATWDEGYKKLF
TRGV2,CATWDVGYYKKLF
TRGV9,CALWEVKGDYYKKLF
TRGV3,CATWDRLVYYKKLF